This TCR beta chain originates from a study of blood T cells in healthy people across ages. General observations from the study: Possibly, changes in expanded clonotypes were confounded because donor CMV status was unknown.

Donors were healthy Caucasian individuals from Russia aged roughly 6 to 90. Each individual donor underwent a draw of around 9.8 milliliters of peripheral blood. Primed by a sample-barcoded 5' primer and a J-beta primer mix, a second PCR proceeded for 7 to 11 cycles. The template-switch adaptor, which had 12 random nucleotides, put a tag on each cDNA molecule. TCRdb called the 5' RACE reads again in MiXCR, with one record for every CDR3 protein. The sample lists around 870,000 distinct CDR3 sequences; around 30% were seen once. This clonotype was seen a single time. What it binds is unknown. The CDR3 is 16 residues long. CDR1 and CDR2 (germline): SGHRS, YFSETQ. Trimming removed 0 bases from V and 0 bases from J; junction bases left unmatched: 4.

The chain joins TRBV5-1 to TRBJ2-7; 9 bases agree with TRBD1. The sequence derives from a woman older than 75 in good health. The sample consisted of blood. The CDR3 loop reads CASSLEATGGSYEQYF. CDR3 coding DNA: TGCGCCAGCAGCTTGGAAGCGACAGGGGGCTCCTACGAGCAGTACTTC.